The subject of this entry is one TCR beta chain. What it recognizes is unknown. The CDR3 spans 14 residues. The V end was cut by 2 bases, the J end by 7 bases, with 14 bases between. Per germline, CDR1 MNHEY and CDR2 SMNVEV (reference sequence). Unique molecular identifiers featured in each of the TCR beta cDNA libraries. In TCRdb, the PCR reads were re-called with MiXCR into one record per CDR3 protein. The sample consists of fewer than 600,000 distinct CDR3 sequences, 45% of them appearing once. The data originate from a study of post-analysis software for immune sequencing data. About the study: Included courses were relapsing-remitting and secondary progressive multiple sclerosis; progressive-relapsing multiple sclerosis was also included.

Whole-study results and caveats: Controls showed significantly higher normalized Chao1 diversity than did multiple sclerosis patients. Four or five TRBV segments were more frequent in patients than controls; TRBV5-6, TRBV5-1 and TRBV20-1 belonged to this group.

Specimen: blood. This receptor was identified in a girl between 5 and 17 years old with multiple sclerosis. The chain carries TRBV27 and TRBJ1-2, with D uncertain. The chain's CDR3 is CASSLDGQLGGYTF. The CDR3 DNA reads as TGTGCCAGCAGTTTAGACGGGCAGTTGGGTGGCTACACCTTC.